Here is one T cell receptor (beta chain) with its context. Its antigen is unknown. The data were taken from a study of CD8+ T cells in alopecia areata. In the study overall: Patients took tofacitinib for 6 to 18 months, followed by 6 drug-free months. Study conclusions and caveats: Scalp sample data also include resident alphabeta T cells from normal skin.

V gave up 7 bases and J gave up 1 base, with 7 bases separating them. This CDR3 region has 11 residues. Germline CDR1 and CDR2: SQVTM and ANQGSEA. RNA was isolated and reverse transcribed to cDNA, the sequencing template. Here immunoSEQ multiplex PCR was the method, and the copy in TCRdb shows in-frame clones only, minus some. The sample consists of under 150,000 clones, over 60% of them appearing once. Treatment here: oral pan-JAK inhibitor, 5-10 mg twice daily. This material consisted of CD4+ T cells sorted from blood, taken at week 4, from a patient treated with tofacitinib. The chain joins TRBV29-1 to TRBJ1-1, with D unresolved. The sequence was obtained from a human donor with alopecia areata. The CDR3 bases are TGCAGCGGTCTCGGGAACACTGAAGCTTTCTTT. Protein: CSGLGNTEAFF.